This T cell receptor beta chain is drawn from a study of Ad26.COV2.S vaccination and SARS-CoV-2 variants. Overall study results and limits: Post-vaccination breadth of spike-specific CD8+ and CD4+ T cell responses was reportedly substantial. Greater spike-specific TCR breadth was seen in vaccine recipients than in placebo recipients.

On this clone itself: What it binds is not known.

Some clones are missing from TCRdb's copy, which holds only in-frame ones; the method was immunoSEQ multiplex PCR. The table has 410,000 or so clones, 80% to 95% seen once. The treatment was: some 20 received Ad26.COV2.S at low or high dose, single or two shots; about 5 received placebo; per-sample allocation not given. It was on day 63 after the first vaccine or placebo injection that samples were taken. The material was peripheral blood, obtained in a trial of Ad26.COV2.S vaccine versus placebo. This TCR came from a person aged 18 to 59 who received the Ad26.COV2.S COVID-19 vaccine or a placebo.

The CDR3 loop reads CSAQLAFEQFF. The DNA of the CDR3 is TGCAGTGCGCAACTAGCGTTCGAGCAGTTCTTC. The V call is TRBV20-1, the J call TRBJ2-1; 7 nucleotides align to TRBD2. The V gene end was trimmed by 6 bases and the J gene end by 10 bases; junction bases not matched to a gene: 6. This CDR3 is built from 11 residues. Per the germline V gene, CDR1 is DFQATT and CDR2 is SNEGSKA (reference sequence).